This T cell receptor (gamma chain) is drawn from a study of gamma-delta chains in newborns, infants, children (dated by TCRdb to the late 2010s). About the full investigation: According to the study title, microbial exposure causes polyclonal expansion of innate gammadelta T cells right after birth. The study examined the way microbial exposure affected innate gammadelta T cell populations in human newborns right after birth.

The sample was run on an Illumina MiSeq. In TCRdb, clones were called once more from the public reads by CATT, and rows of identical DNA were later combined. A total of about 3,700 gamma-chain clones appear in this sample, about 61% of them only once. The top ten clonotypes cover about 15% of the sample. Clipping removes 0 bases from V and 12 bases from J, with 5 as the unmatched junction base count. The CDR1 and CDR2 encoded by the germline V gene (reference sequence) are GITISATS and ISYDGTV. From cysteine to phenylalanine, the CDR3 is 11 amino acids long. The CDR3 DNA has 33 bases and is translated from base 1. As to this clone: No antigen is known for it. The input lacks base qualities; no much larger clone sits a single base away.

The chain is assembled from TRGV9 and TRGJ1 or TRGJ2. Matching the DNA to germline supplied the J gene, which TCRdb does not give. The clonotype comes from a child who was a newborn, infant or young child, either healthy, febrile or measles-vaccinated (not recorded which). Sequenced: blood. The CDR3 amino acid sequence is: CALWEVRRKLF. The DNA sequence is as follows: TGTGCCTTGTGGGAGGTGCGAAGGAAACTCTTT.